The 3 T cell receptor beta chains below come from one sample, sequenced in a study of regulatory T cells in long-lasting Graves disease. The time point is: persistent/refractory GD, antithyroid drugs over 5 years with positive TRAb. With RNA extracted from PBMCs as input, the TCR library was made. Researchers made TCR beta libraries by using iRepertoire HTBI primers and running Arm-PCR on CDR3 regions. TCRdb reprocessed the multiplex PCR reads via MiXCR and lists one record per CDR3 protein. The sample lists roughly 450,000 distinct CDR3 sequences, 20% to 25% occurring once. Sequenced material: peripheral blood mononuclear cells (PBMCs), taken when the disease was refractory, from a patient treated with antithyroid drugs. These receptors originate from a female donor with Graves disease.

There are many counts of this clonotype. V gene TRBV6-1 combines with J gene TRBJ1-5; D is undetermined. Trimming removed 3 bases from V and 7 bases from J, with 13 bases in between. This CDR3 has 14 residues. The germline V gene has CDR1 MNHNS and CDR2 SASEGT. The chain's CDR3 is CASSDKGSGQPQHF. The CDR3, as DNA: TGTGCCAGCAGTGATAAGGGTAGCGGACAGCCCCAGCATTTT.

Here the CDR3 reads CASSIQGLTGELFF. CDR3 sequence (DNA): TGTGCCAGTAGTATACAGGGCCTTACCGGGGAGCTGTTTTTT. This chain joins TRBV19 and TRBJ2-2; D might be TRBD1 (5 bases). The CDR3 contains 14 residues. Trimming took off 2 bases at V and 5 bases at J, with 9 bases between the two ends. Germline V lookup: CDR1 LNHDA, CDR2 SQIVND (reference sequence).

The chain is built from TRBV28 and TRBJ1-5, with a possible D match to TRBD1 (5 bases). V was clipped by 3 bases and J by 4 bases, with 10 bases between them. This CDR3 comprises 14 residues. Germline CDR1 is MDHEN and CDR2 is SYDVKM. The chain's CDR3 is CASSFAAGNQPQHF. In nucleotides, the CDR3 is TGTGCCAGCAGTTTTGCCGCAGGGAATCAGCCCCAGCATTTT. Looking up the rest from reference TRBV28 and TRBJ1-5 gives the full variable domain: DVKVTQSSRYLVKRTGEKVFLECVQDMDHENMFWYRQDPGLGLRLIYFSYDVKMKEKGDIPEGYSVSREKKERFSLILESASTNQTSMYLCASSFAAGNQPQHFGDGTRLSIL.